A single sample gave rise to the 22 T cell receptor beta chains below, sequenced in a study of T cells after yellow fever vaccination. One entry per CDR3 protein, called by TCRdb with MiXCR from the 5' RACE reads. The sample comprises around 610,000 distinct CDR3 sequences, approximately 15% of which are singletons, and about an eighth rests with the top ten. The source material was PBMCs, sampled on the day of the yellow fever booster vaccination. The origin of the receptors is a man younger than 45 who received the YFV17D yellow fever vaccine.

CDR3 amino acids: CASREAVTDTQYF. CDR3 coding DNA: TGCGCCAGCAGGGAGGCAGTCACAGATACGCAGTATTTT. This chain joins TRBV5-1 and TRBJ2-3; D perhaps matches TRBD2 (5 bases). This CDR3 is 13 amino acids long. Germline V lookup: CDR1 SGHRS, CDR2 YFSETQ. Between the trimmed V and J ends, which lost 5 bases and 2 bases, there was a span of 9 bases.

The table lists this clonotype with a few counts. This chain uses TRBV10-3 with TRBJ2-7; 8 bases map to TRBD1. Germline V gene lookup returns CDR1 ENHRY and CDR2 SYGVKD. The V segment lost 3 bases and the J segment 2 bases; nucleotides outside the gene matches: 6. This CDR3 has 15 residues. The CDR3 here is CAISDNSGGPYEQYF. The CDR3, as DNA: TGTGCCATCAGTGATAATTCAGGGGGCCCCTACGAGCAGTACTTC.

The V and J genes are TRBV9 and TRBJ2-4; 12 nucleotides align to TRBD1. CDR1 and CDR2 (germline): SGDLS, YYNGEE. This CDR3 spans 16 amino acids. V trimming: 0 bases; J trimming: 7 bases; junction bases outside the gene matches: 5. CDR3 DNA sequence: TGTGCCAGCAGCGTAGGCGGGACAGGGGGCATGAACATTCAGTACTTC. As protein: CASSVGGTGGMNIQYF.

This clonotype has just a few counts. This chain joins TRBV5-5 and TRBJ2-3, with 9 bases identical to TRBD2. The CDR3 runs to 15 residues. Germline lookup yields CDR1 SGHKS and CDR2 YYEKEE (reference sequence). V shed 2 bases, J shed 5 bases, and the junction held 6 bases outside the gene matches. DNA of the CDR3: TGTGCCAGCAGCTTATCAGCGGGGGGCGGAGATACGCAGTATTTT. Protein: CASSLSAGGGDTQYF.

V usage is TRBV9 and J usage is TRBJ2-1, with 8 bases identical to TRBD2. The ends lost 4 bases at V and 9 bases at J; junction bases unmatched: 12. The V gene's germline CDR1 is SGDLS and CDR2 YYNGEE. This CDR3 contains 15 residues. The CDR3 nucleotides are TGTGCCAGCAGCCCGACGACCGGGGGGGGACGTGAGCAGTTCTTC. It specifies CASSPTTGGGREQFF.

This clonotype was picked up a small number of times. This chain joins TRBV9 and TRBJ1-4, with 9 bases matching TRBD1. This CDR3 has 17 residues. V shed 4 bases, J shed 7 bases, and the junction held 14 bases outside the gene matches. Germline lookup yields CDR1 SGDLS and CDR2 YYNGEE. This CDR3 is CASSSTGGEAGGEKLFF. The CDR3 nucleotides are TGTGCCAGCAGCTCTACAGGGGGCGAAGCGGGGGGTGAAAAACTGTTTTTT.

This clonotype came up once. One junction end disagrees with the germline gene, perhaps due to a read error. The J gene is TRBJ2-6, the V gene TRBV12-3 or TRBV12-4, with a tentative D call TRBD2 (6 bases). The CDR3 has 18 amino acids. The CDR3 bases are TGTGCCTGCAGTTTCGGGGGACTTGATCTCTCTGGGGCCAACGTCCTGACTTTC. Residues: CACSFGGLDLSGANVLTF.

This clonotype turned up a few times. The genes are TRBV20-1 and TRBJ2-7; 11 bases line up with TRBD2. CDR1 DFQATT and CDR2 SNEGSKA come from the germline V gene (reference sequence). This CDR3 is 15 amino acids long. J gave up 3 bases and V 0 bases, and 4 bases lay outside the gene matches. The CDR3 loop is CSARDSGTSGYEQYF. The CDR3 nucleotides are TGCAGTGCTAGAGATTCCGGGACTAGCGGCTACGAGCAGTACTTC.

The chain recombines TRBV10-2 with TRBJ2-7, with 10 bases that match TRBD1. This CDR3 contains 15 residues. Looked up from germline, CDR1 is WSHSY and CDR2 is SAAADI. V shed 6 bases, J shed 2 bases, and the junction held 7 bases outside the gene matches. The chain's CDR3 is CASSFSGQGTYEQYF. The CDR3 DNA reads TGCGCCAGCAGCTTCTCGGGACAGGGGACCTACGAGCAGTACTTC.

The J gene is TRBJ2-1, the V gene TRBV5-6; 8 nucleotides match TRBD2. Trimming took 2 bases from V and 2 from J; bases not matched to a gene: 6. Germline loops: CDR1 SGHDT, CDR2 YYEEEE. This CDR3 region has 16 residues. The CDR3 DNA sequence: TGTGCCAGCAGCTTCAGAGCGGGAGCCACCTACAATGAGCAGTTCTTC. Translated: CASSFRAGATYNEQFF. The entire variable domain, with the rest obtained from reference TRBV5-6 and TRBJ2-1, is as follows: DAGVTQSPTHLIKTRGQQVTLRCSPKSGHDTVSWYQQALGQGPQFIFQYYEEEERQRGNFPDRFSGHQFPNYSSELNVNALLLGDSALYLCASSFRAGATYNEQFFGPGTRLTVL.

There are a few counts of this clonotype. This chain uses TRBV6-5 with TRBJ2-3; D is unclear. The CDR3 consists of 15 residues. Germline V gene lookup returns CDR1 MNHEY and CDR2 SVGAGI. V was cut by 3 bases and J by 4 bases, with 14 bases left in between. CDR3 region: CASSYRVTNPDTQYF. The CDR3 nucleotides are TGTGCCAGCAGTTATAGGGTTACAAACCCAGATACGCAGTATTTT.

The V gene is TRBV6-2 or TRBV6-3, the J gene TRBJ2-1; 11 bases line up with TRBD2. CDR3 length equals 18 residues. CDR1 MNHEY and CDR2 SVGEGT come from the germline V gene. Germline trimming cut 4 bases from V and 3 bases from J; bases unmatched to any gene: 11. CDR3 loop: CASSSDPLAGGIYNEQFF. CDR3 in DNA: TGTGCCAGCAGTTCAGACCCGTTAGCGGGAGGGATCTACAATGAGCAGTTCTTC.

V is TRBV7-6 and J is TRBJ2-7, with unresolved D. Trimming removed 5 bases from V and 3 bases from J, with 11 bases in between. There are 13 residues in the CDR3. From germline, CDR1 is SGHVS and CDR2 FNYEAQ. Written as DNA, the CDR3 is TGTGCCAGCAGCCCCGGCCGCTACTACGAGCAGTACTTC. Translating gives CASSPGRYYEQYF.

This clonotype has only a few counts. The V gene is TRBV12-3 or TRBV12-4, the J gene TRBJ1-3; D is unresolved. Trimming stripped 7 bases from V and 0 bases from J, with 13 bases between. The CDR3 is made up of 15 amino acids. CDR3 loop: CASTPVWGSGNTIYF. Written as DNA, the CDR3 is TGTGCCAGCACCCCGGTTTGGGGCTCTGGAAACACCATATATTTT.

The chain carries TRBV6-5 and TRBJ2-1, with 11 positions matching TRBD2. V was clipped by 5 bases and J by 4 bases; unmatched bases: 13. CDR1 MNHEY and CDR2 SVGAGI come from the germline V gene. The CDR3 is 18 residues long. For the CDR3, the DNA is TGTGCCAGCAGTACTGCCCATACGACTAGCGGGAAGTACAATGAGCAGTTCTTC. Encoded protein: CASSTAHTTSGKYNEQFF.

This clonotype was recorded at least ten times. The chain has TRBV15 and TRBJ2-5; 9 bases match TRBD1. The CDR3 has 14 residues. Per germline, CDR1 LNHNV and CDR2 YYDKDF (reference sequence). The V segment lost 3 bases and the J segment 1 base; nucleotides outside the gene matches: 0. The CDR3 sequence: CATSRGQGQETQYF. Here the CDR3 DNA reads TGTGCCACCAGCAGGGGACAGGGCCAAGAGACCCAGTACTTC.

This clonotype was observed at least ten times. The chain couples TRBV5-5 to TRBJ1-4; 9 bases agree with TRBD1. CDR1 and CDR2 from the germline V gene are SGHKS and YYEKEE (reference sequence). This CDR3 region has 14 residues. V dropped 3 bases and J dropped 6; count of bases not matched to a gene: 3. CDR3 nucleotides: TGTGCCAGCAGCTCCGGGACAGGGCATGAAAAACTGTTTTTT. This gives the protein CASSSGTGHEKLFF.

In this sample, this clonotype turned up a few times. The rearrangement uses TRBV7-2 and TRBJ2-1, with TRBD2 matching over 16 bases. With V trimmed by 0 bases and J by 12 bases, 5 bases remained unmatched. CDR3 length equals 16 residues. Germline loops: CDR1 SGHTA, CDR2 FQGNSA. CDR3 sequence (DNA): TGTGCCAGCAGCTTAGCGGGGACTAGCGGGAGGGCTCGGCAGTTCTTC. Its translation is CASSLAGTSGRARQFF.

This clonotype was counted between two and nine times. The chain couples TRBV7-2 to TRBJ2-3; D remains unclear. The CDR3 extends over 15 amino acids. V gave up 5 bases and J gave up 1 base, with 13 bases separating them. Germline lookup yields CDR1 SGHTA and CDR2 FQGNSA. CDR3 sequence (DNA): TGTGCCAGCAGCCCGCAAGGGTTCGGCACAGATACGCAGTATTTT. This codes for CASSPQGFGTDTQYF.

The genes are TRBV28 and TRBJ2-1; D possibly corresponds to TRBD1 (6 bases). This CDR3 is built from 13 residues. The V gene lost 4 bases and the J gene lost 6 bases, with 10 bases spanning the gap. The V gene's germline CDR1 is MDHEN and CDR2 SYDVKM. The DNA of the CDR3 is TGTGCCAGCAGTTACGGACAGTTCAATGAGCAGTTCTTC. Its protein is CASSYGQFNEQFF.

On this clonotype: The conserved phenylalanine or tryptophan is not found at the CDR3 terminus, so this likely reflects a read error. This chain links TRBV20-1 with TRBJ2-3; D ambiguous. This CDR3 contains 11 residues. Per germline, CDR1 DFQATT and CDR2 SNEGSKA (reference sequence). Trimming took off 4 bases at V and 6 bases at J, with 8 bases between the two ends. CDR3 nucleotides: TGCAGTGCTATAATCACGGATACGCAGTATTTA. Translating gives CSAIITDTQYL.

The sample holds a few counts of this clonotype. The chain couples TRBV5-8 to TRBJ2-3, with D perhaps TRBD2 (6 bases). This CDR3 spans 16 amino acids. Per germline, CDR1 SGHTS and CDR2 YDEGEE. The ends were cut back, 6 bases at V and 0 bases at J, with 17 bases in the middle. The CDR3 DNA reads as TGTGCCAGCACCCCGGAGGGACTTTCTAGCACAGATACGCAGTATTTT. Translated, it gives CASTPEGLSSTDTQYF.